Listed below are T cell receptor beta chains from one sample, sequenced in a study of STAT5B mutations in CD4+ large granular lymphocyte leukemia. Using immunoSEQ multiplex PCR, the repertoire was profiled, and TCRdb retains in-frame clones only, with some absent. The data hold around 35,000 clones, with 65% to 70% observed a single time. The source material was CD4+ T cells from blood buffy coats. The origin of the receptors is a human donor in good health. Both conserved end residues are part of each CDR3. D genes are given only for firm matches.

d_call: .; v_call: TRBV10-3; j_call: TRBJ2-3; cdr3_aa: CAISDPGRSTDTQYF
d_call: .; v_call: TRBV19; j_call: TRBJ2-7; cdr3_aa: CASSRQATYEQYF
d_call: TRBD1; v_call: TRBV7-2; j_call: TRBJ2-7; cdr3_aa: CASSRDRAQGLQYF
d_call: .; v_call: TRBV7-2; j_call: TRBJ2-7; cdr3_aa: CASSLPRERGEQYF
d_call: .; v_call: TRBV5-6; j_call: TRBJ1-5; cdr3_aa: CASSLGGLQPQHF
d_call: TRBD1; v_call: TRBV19; j_call: TRBJ2-5; cdr3_aa: CASGTALQETQYF
d_call: .; v_call: TRBV4-1; j_call: TRBJ1-6; cdr3_aa: CASSQRGSSYNSPLHF
d_call: .; v_call: TRBV2; j_call: TRBJ2-6; cdr3_aa: CASCIKSGANVLTF
d_call: TRBD1; v_call: TRBV7-3; j_call: TRBJ1-1; cdr3_aa: CASSAGQSNTEAFF
d_call: .; v_call: TRBV11-3; j_call: TRBJ1-1; cdr3_aa: CASSRPDPNTEAFF
d_call: .; v_call: TRBV12-5; j_call: TRBJ2-1; cdr3_aa: CASGLGGVGSYNEQFF
d_call: .; v_call: TRBV7-9; j_call: TRBJ1-2; cdr3_aa: CASGSLTYGYTF
d_call: TRBD1; v_call: TRBV5-1; j_call: TRBJ2-5; cdr3_aa: CASSLGGTGEETQYF
d_call: .; v_call: TRBV6-5; j_call: TRBJ1-2; cdr3_aa: CASSHGPGYGYTF
d_call: TRBD2; v_call: TRBV11-2; j_call: TRBJ2-2; cdr3_aa: CASSLGGTNTGELFF
d_call: .; v_call: TRBV9; j_call: TRBJ1-4; cdr3_aa: CASSVEEGVNEKLFF
d_call: .; v_call: TRBV7-8; j_call: TRBJ2-7; cdr3_aa: CASTLSPEVYEQYF
d_call: .; v_call: TRBV7-2; j_call: TRBJ1-1; cdr3_aa: CASSSGQPMNTEAFF
d_call: TRBD1; v_call: TRBV5-1; j_call: TRBJ2-2; cdr3_aa: CASSPGTGSIGELFF
d_call: .; v_call: TRBV5-1; j_call: TRBJ1-1; cdr3_aa: CASSLGIKAGTEAFF
d_call: .; v_call: TRBV7-6; j_call: TRBJ2-7; cdr3_aa: CASSSHSNEQYF
d_call: .; v_call: TRBV6-4; j_call: TRBJ1-2; cdr3_aa: CASRSGPRFYGYTF
d_call: TRBD1; v_call: TRBV11-3; j_call: TRBJ1-1; cdr3_aa: CASSFSRTGGYLPQAFF
d_call: TRBD2; v_call: TRBV10-3; j_call: TRBJ2-7; cdr3_aa: CATQSGDFSYEQYF
d_call: .; v_call: TRBV5-8; j_call: TRBJ1-1; cdr3_aa: CASTELPNTEAFF
d_call: .; v_call: TRBV4-1; j_call: TRBJ1-2; cdr3_aa: CASSQGVQGGYGYTF
d_call: .; v_call: TRBV5-1; j_call: TRBJ1-1; cdr3_aa: CASSATSGTPNTEAFF
d_call: .; v_call: TRBV2; j_call: TRBJ2-6; cdr3_aa: CASSEVPFPLSGANVLTF
d_call: .; v_call: TRBV5-1; j_call: TRBJ2-5; cdr3_aa: CASSFGDLQETQYF
d_call: .; v_call: TRBV5-1; j_call: TRBJ2-3; cdr3_aa: CASSLGLDTQYF
d_call: .; v_call: TRBV5-1; j_call: TRBJ1-3; cdr3_aa: CASSLGPFGAGNTIYF
d_call: .; v_call: TRBV19; j_call: TRBJ1-1; cdr3_aa: CASSSIGTEAFF
d_call: .; v_call: TRBV11-3; j_call: TRBJ2-3; cdr3_aa: CASSLEQGTDTQYF
d_call: .; v_call: TRBV5-1; j_call: TRBJ2-1; cdr3_aa: CASRPGTAYNEQFF
d_call: TRBD1; v_call: TRBV5-1; j_call: TRBJ1-4; cdr3_aa: CASSLGQGHEKLFF
d_call: TRBD1; v_call: TRBV7-8; j_call: TRBJ2-2; cdr3_aa: CASSLSPGTGRNTGELFF
d_call: .; v_call: TRBV6-1; j_call: TRBJ2-7; cdr3_aa: CASSEGGGIYEQYF
d_call: .; v_call: TRBV29-1; j_call: TRBJ1-2; cdr3_aa: CSVAEQAIYGYTF
d_call: .; v_call: TRBV9; j_call: TRBJ1-1; cdr3_aa: CASSPAAKMNTEAFF